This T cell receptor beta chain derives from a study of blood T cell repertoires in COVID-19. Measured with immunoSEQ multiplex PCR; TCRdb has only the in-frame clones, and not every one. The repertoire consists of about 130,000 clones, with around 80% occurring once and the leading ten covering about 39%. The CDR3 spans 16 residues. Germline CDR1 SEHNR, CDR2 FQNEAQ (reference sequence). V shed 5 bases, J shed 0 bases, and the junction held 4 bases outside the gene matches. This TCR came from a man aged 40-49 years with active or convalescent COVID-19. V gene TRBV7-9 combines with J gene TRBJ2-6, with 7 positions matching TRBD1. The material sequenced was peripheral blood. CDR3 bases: TGTGCCAGCAGCCAGGGGACAGCCTCTGGGGCCAACGTCCTGACTTTC. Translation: CASSQGTASGANVLTF.